The clone carrying this T cell receptor (beta chain) was observed once. Original processing methods: Quantification of nucleated cells was approximated via reference gene primer amplification. Assay used: immunoSEQ multiplex PCR; TCRdb lists only in-frame clones, some missing. V, J and clone size reflect that table, while D and trimming were determined from the DNA. Here the sample spans around 110,000 clones, 75% to 95% being singletons. J was trimmed by 5 bases and V by 7 bases; bases with no gene match: 16. Per the germline V gene, CDR1 is LNHDA and CDR2 is SQIVND (reference sequence). This CDR3 spans 16 amino acids. This specimen comes from a study of blood T cell repertoires in COVID-19.

This chain joins TRBV19 and TRBJ1-2; the match to TRBD1 covers 7 bases. Sequenced sample: peripheral blood. The TCR originated in a human donor with active COVID-19. The donor label of this sample is uncertain. CDR3 coding DNA: TGTGCCAGTACCTCCAGTTGGACAGGAATACATTATGGCTACACCTTC. Translation: CASTSSWTGIHYGYTF.